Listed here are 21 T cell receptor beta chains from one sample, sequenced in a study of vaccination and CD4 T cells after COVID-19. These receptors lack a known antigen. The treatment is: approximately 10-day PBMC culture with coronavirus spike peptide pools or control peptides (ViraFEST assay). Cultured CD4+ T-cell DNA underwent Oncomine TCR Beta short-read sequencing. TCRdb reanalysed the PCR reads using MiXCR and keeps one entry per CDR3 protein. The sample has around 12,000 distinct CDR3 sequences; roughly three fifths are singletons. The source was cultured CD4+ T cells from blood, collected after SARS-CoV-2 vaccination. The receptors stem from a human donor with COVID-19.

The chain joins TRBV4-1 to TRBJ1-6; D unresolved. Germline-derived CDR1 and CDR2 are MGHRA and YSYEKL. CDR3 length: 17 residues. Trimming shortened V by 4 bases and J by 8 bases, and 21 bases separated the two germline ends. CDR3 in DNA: TGCGCCAGCAGCCCCCTTGGAACCGGAGCTATGGATTCACCCCTCCACTTT. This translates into CASSPLGTGAMDSPLHF.

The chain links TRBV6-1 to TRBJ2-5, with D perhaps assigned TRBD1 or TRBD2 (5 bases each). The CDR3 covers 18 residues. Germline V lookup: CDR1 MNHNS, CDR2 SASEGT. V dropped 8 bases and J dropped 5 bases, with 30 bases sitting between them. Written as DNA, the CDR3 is TGTGCCAGCGATCATAATCCTCGGGGCCTCCCGTATGTGGAGACCCAGTACTTC. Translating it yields CASDHNPRGLPYVETQYF.

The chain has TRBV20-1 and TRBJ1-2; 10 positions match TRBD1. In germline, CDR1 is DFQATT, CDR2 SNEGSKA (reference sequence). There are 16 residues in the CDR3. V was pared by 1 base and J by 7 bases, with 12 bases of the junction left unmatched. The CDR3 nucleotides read TGCAGTGCTAGAGTTCCGGGACAGGGGTTCTTTGGTGGCTACACCTTC. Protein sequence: CSARVPGQGFFGGYTF.

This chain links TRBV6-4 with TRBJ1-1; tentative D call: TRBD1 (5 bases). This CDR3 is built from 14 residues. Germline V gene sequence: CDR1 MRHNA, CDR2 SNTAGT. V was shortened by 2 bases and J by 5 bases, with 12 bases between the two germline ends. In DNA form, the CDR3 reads TGTGCCAGCAGTGACGCAGGGAGAGGGACTGAAGCTTTCTTT. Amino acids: CASSDAGRGTEAFF.

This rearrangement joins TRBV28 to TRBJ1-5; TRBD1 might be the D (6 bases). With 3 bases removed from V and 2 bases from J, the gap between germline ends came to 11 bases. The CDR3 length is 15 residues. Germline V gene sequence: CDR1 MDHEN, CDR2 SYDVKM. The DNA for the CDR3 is TGTGCCAGCAGTTTCCGCAGGGGAGGCAATCAGCCCCAGCATTTT. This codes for CASSFRRGGNQPQHF.

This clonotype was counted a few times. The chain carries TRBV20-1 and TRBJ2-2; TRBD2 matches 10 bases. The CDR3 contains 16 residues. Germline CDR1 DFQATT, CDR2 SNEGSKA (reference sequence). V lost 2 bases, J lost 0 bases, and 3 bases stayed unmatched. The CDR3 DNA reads TGCAGTGCTAGACTAGCGGGGGCTTCGAACACCGGGGAGCTGTTTTTT. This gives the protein CSARLAGASNTGELFF.

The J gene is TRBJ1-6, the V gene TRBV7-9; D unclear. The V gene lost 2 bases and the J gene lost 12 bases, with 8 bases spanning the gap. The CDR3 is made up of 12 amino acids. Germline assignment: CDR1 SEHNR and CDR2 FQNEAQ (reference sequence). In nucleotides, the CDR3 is TGTGCCAGCAGCTTAATCAGTGGACCCCTCCACTTT. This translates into CASSLISGPLHF.

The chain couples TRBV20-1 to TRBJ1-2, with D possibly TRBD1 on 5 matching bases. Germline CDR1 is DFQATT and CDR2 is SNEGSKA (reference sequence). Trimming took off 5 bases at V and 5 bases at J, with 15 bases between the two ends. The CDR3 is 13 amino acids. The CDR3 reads CSAPSGGVYGYTF. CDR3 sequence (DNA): TGCAGTGCTCCCTCGGGGGGGGTATATGGCTACACCTTC.

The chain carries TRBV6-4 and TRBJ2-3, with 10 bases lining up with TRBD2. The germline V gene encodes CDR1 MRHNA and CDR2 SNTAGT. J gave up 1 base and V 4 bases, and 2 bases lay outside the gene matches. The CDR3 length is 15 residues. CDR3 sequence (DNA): TGTGCCAGCAGTGTCCTAGCGGGGGGCACAGATACGCAGTATTTT. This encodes CASSVLAGGTDTQYF.

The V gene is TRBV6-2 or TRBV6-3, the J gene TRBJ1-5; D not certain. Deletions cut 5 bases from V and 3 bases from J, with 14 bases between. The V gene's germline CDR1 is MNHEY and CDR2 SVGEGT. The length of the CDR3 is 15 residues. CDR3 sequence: CASSGGPQVNQPQHF. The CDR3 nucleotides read TGTGCCAGCAGTGGAGGGCCCCAGGTCAATCAGCCCCAGCATTTT.

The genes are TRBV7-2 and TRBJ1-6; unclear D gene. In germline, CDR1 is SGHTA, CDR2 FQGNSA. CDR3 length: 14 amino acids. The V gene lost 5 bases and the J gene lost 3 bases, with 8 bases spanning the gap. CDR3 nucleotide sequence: TGTGCCAGCAGCGTCCTAGGCTATAATTCACCCCTCCACTTT. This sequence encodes CASSVLGYNSPLHF.

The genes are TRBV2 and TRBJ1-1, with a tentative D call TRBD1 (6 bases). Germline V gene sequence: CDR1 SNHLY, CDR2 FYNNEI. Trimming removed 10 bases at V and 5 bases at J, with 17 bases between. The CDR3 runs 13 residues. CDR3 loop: CATLQGRQTEAFF. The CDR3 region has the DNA TGTGCCACGCTACAGGGTCGGCAGACTGAAGCTTTCTTT. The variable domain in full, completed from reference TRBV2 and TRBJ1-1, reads EPEVTQTPSHQVTQMGQEVILRCVPISNHLYFYWYRQILGQKVEFLVSFYNNEISEKSEIFDDQFSVERPDGSNFTLKIRSTKLEDSAMYFCATLQGRQTEAFFGQGTRLTVV.

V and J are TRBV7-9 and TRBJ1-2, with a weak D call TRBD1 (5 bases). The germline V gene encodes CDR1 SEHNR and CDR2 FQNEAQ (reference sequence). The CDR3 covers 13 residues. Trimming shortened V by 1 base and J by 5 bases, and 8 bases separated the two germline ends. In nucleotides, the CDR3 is TGTGCCAGCAGCTTAGGGGGCCCTTATGGCTACACCTTC. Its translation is CASSLGGPYGYTF.

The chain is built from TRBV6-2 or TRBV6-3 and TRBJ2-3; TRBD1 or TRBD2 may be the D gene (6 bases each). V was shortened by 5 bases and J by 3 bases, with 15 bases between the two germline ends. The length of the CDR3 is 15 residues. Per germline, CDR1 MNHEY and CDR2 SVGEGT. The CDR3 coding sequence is TGTGCCAGCAGTCCTAGGGGGGTGGGGACAGATACGCAGTATTTT. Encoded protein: CASSPRGVGTDTQYF.

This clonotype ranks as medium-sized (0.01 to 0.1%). The CDR3 reads CARNRDNHNEQFF. In DNA, the CDR3 is TGCGCCAGGAACCGGGACAACCACAATGAGCAGTTCTTC. V usage is TRBV5-1 and J usage is TRBJ2-1; maybe TRBD1 (6 bases). The CDR3 spans 13 residues. CDR1 is SGHRS and CDR2 is YFSETQ in the germline V gene. V lost 8 bases, J lost 5 bases, and 14 bases lay in between.

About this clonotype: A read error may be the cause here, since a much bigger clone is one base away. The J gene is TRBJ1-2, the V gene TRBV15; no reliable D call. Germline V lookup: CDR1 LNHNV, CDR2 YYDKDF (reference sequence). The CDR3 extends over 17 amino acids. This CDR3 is CATNRDDFGVNNYGYTF. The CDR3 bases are TGTGCCACCAACAGAGATGATTTCGGGGTTAATAACTATGGCTACACCTTC.

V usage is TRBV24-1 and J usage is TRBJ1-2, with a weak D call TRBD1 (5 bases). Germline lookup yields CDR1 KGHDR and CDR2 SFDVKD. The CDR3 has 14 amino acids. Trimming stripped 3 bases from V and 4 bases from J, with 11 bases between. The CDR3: CATSDRGAPYGYTF. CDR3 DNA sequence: TGTGCCACCAGTGATCGAGGGGCTCCCTATGGCTACACCTTC.

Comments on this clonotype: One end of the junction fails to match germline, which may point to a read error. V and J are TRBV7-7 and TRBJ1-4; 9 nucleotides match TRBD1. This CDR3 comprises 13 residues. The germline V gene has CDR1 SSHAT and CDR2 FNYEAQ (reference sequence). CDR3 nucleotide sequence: TGTGCTAGCAGCACGGACAGGGGCGAAAAACTGTTTTTT. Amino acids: CASSTDRGEKLFF.

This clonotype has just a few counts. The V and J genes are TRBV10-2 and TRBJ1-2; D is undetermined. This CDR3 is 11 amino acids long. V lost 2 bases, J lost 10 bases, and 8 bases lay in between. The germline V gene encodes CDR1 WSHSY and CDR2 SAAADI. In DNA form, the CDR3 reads TGCGCCAGCAGTGAGGCCCAATTCTACACCTTC. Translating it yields CASSEAQFYTF.

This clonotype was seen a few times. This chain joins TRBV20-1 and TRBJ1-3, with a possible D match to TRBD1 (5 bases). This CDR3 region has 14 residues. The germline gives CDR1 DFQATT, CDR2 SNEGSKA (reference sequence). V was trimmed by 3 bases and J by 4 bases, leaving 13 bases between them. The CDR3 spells CSASRDSLGNTIYF. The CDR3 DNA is TGCAGTGCTAGCCGAGACAGCTTAGGAAACACCATATATTTT.

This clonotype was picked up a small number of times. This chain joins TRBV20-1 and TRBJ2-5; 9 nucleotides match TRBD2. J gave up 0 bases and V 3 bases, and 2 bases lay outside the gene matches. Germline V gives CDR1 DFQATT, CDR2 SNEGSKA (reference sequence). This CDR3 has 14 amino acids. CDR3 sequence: CSASAGGYQETQYF. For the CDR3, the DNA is TGCAGTGCTAGTGCGGGGGGGTACCAAGAGACCCAGTACTTC.